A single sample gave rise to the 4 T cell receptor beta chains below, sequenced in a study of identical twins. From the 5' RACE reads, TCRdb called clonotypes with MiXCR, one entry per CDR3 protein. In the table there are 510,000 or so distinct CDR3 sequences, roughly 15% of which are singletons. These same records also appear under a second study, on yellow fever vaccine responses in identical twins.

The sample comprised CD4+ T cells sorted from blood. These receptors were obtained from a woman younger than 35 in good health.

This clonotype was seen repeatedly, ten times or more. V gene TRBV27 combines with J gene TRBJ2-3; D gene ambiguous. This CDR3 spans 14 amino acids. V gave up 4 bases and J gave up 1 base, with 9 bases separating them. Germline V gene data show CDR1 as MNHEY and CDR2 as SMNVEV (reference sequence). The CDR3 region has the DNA TGTGCCAGCAGTTATCGGCCGCGCACAGATACGCAGTATTTT. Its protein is CASSYRPRTDTQYF.

For the CDR3, the DNA is TGTGCCAGCAGCTTGTTTGGTGCAGGACTAAATCAGCCCCAGCATTTT. Translated: CASSLFGAGLNQPQHF. This chain uses TRBV5-6 with TRBJ1-5; D is unclear. V dropped 1 base and J dropped 4 bases, with 15 bases sitting between them. The CDR3 totals 16 residues. The V gene's germline CDR1 is SGHDT and CDR2 YYEEEE. Together with reference TRBV5-6 and TRBJ1-5, the CDR3 gives the full variable domain: DAGVTQSPTHLIKTRGQQVTLRCSPKSGHDTVSWYQQALGQGPQFIFQYYEEEERQRGNFPDRFSGHQFPNYSSELNVNALLLGDSALYLCASSLFGAGLNQPQHFGDGTRLSIL.

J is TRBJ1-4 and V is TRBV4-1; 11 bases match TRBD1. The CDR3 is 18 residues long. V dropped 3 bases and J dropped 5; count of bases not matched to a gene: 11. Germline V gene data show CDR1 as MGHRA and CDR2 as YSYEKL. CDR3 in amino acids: CASSHTRTGGWINEKLFF. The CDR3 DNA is TGCGCCAGCAGCCACACTAGGACAGGGGGCTGGATAAATGAAAAACTGTTTTTT.

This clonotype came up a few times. The CDR3: CSARKGLSNQPQHF. CDR3 coding DNA: TGCAGTGCTAGAAAGGGGCTTAGCAATCAGCCCCAGCATTTT. The chain employs TRBV20-1 and TRBJ1-5, with a tentative D call TRBD1 (5 bases). Trimming shortened V by 2 bases and J by 0 bases, and 8 bases separated the two germline ends. CDR1 is DFQATT, CDR2 SNEGSKA, per germline (reference sequence). The CDR3 is 14 residues long.